This T cell receptor beta chain was recorded in a study of control samples from healthy donors and cancer patients. Clones were sequenced by immunoSEQ multiplex PCR, and TCRdb holds only the in-frame ones, with some missing. The sample gives approximately 170,000 clones, around 88% of which show up once; roughly 5.3% is in the top ten. Sequenced: blood. The sequence came from a woman in her 30s in good health.

The CDR3 reads CASRPGQGNQPQHF. The CDR3 region has the DNA TGTGCCAGCCGGCCGGGGCAGGGCAATCAGCCCCAGCATTTT. The chain couples TRBV19 to TRBJ1-5, with D perhaps matching TRBD1 (5 bases). In germline, CDR1 is LNHDA, CDR2 SQIVND (reference sequence). V was pared by 9 bases and J by 2 bases, with 14 bases between. This CDR3 is 14 amino acids long.